What follows is one TCR beta chain and its context. Antigen unknown. The method was immunoSEQ multiplex PCR; TCRdb's version includes in-frame clones alone and lacks a portion of them. The top ten clones hold roughly 9.8% of a sample with more than 140,000 clones, approximately 72% of them seen once. This sample is drawn from a study of PD-1 blockade in classical Hodgkin lymphoma. Patients all relapsed after autologous stem cell transplantation, and there was variation in brentuximab vedotin exposure. Findings of the study overall: By C4D1, CD4+ diversity increased significantly, especially in complete responders. Newly diagnosed patients were said to have less baseline TCR diversity than healthy donors did. Complete responders' diversity at baseline resembled that of newly diagnosed patients.

V lost 8 bases to trimming and J lost 7 bases; unmatched junction nucleotides: 11. The germline gives CDR1 MNHNY, CDR2 SVGAGI (reference sequence). The CDR3 sequence is 14 residues long. The rearrangement links TRBV6-6 to TRBJ2-1; 7 nucleotides agree with TRBD2. The sequence came from a human donor with classical Hodgkin lymphoma. The input for sequencing was peripheral blood mononuclear cells (PBMCs), taken before the second cycle of nivolumab. CDR3 bases: TGTGCCAGCCTAGGTAGGGAGGGCCATAATGAGCAGTTCTTC. The encoded protein is CASLGREGHNEQFF.